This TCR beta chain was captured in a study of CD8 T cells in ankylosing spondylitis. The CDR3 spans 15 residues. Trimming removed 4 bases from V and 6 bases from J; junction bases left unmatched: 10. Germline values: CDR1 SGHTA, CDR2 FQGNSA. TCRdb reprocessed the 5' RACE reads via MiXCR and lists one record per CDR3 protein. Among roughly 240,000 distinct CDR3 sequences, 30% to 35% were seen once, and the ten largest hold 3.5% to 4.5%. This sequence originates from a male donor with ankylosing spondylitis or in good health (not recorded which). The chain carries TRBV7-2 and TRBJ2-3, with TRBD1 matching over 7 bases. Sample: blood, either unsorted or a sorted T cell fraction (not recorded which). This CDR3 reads CASSSLTGSTDTQYF. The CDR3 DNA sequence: TGTGCCAGCAGCTCGCTGACAGGGTCGACGGATACGCAGTATTTT. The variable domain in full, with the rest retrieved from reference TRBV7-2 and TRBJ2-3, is GAGVSQSPSNKVTEKGKDVELRCDPISGHTALYWYRQSLGQGLEFLIYFQGNSAPDKSGLPSDRFSAERTGGSVSTLTIQRTQQEDSAVYLCASSSLTGSTDTQYFGPGTRLTVL.